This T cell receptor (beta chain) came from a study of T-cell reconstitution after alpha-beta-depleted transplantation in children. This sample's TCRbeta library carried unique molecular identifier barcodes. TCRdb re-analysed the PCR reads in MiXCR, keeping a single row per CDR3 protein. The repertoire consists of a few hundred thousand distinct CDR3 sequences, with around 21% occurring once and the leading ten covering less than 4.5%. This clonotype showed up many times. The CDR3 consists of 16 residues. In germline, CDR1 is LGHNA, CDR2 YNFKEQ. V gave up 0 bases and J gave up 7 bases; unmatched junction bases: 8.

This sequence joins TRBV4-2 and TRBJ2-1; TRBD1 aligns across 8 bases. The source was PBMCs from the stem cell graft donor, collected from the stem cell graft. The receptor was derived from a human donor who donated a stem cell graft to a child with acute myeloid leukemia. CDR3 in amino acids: CASSQESQGALNEQFF. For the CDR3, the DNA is TGTGCCAGCAGCCAAGAGTCGCAGGGGGCGTTGAATGAGCAGTTCTTC.